What follows is one T cell receptor beta chain and its context. The data originate from a study of shared clonotypes between healthy human individuals. There are 18 residues in the CDR3. Germline-derived CDR1 and CDR2 are SGHVS and FNYEAQ. Germline trimming cut 1 base from V and 4 bases from J; bases unmatched to any gene: 14. Produced via immunoSEQ multiplex PCR; TCRdb's table is partial and in-frame only. Here the sample spans hundreds of thousands of clones, 90% to 97% being singletons. This sequence was found in a woman aged 30 to 39 in good health. The chain recombines TRBV7-6 with TRBJ1-1; 8 nucleotides align to TRBD1. The sample taken for sequencing was naive CD4+ T cells sorted from blood. The subset is: CD45RA+ positively selected. Here the CDR3 reads CASSLVPGQGAGGTEAFF. In nucleotides, the CDR3 is TGTGCCAGCAGCTTAGTCCCGGGCCAGGGGGCTGGCGGCACTGAAGCTTTCTTT.